The rows below give T cell receptor beta chains drawn from one sample of a study of cytomegalovirus exposure and HLA in healthy donors. Assay used: immunoSEQ multiplex PCR; TCRdb lists only in-frame clones, some missing. The table includes 180,000 or so clones, about four fifths detected once. Sequencing used PBMCs. These receptors were obtained from a female donor in good health and CMV-seronegative. Each CDR3 is given with its conserved first and last residue. D genes are given only for firm matches. Clone size, where shown, is once, few, many, or a class for clones that have expanded.

d_gene,v_gene,abundance,j_gene,CDR3aa,CDR3nt
TRBD2,TRBV5-1,.,TRBJ2-3,CASSRLAGGTDTQYF,TGCGCCAGCAGCCGCCTAGCGGGGGGCACAGATACGCAGTATTTT
.,TRBV28,.,TRBJ1-2,CASSLYQGLSGGYTF,TGTGCCAGCAGTTTATACCAGGGACTCTCCGGGGGCTACACCTTC
.,TRBV5-1,.,TRBJ2-2,CASSLATSNTGELFF,TGCGCCAGCAGCTTGGCCACATCGAACACCGGGGAGCTGTTTTTT
TRBD1,TRBV9,.,TRBJ1-3,CASSSEGQGAGNTIYF,TGTGCCAGCAGCAGCGAGGGGCAGGGGGCTGGAAACACCATATATTTT
.,TRBV18,.,TRBJ1-2,CASSQGNYGYTF,TGTGCCAGCTCCCAGGGGAACTATGGCTACACCTTC
.,TRBV13,.,TRBJ2-5,CASSLGSRRYF,TGTGCCAGCAGCTTAGGCTCCCGTCGGTACTTC
.,TRBV2,.,TRBJ1-4,CASSEERGKLFF,TGTGCCAGCAGTGAGGAGCGGGGAAAACTGTTTTTT
TRBD2,TRBV10-3,.,TRBJ2-3,CATRGGTDTQYF,TGTGCCACGCGGGGGGGCACAGATACGCAGTATTTT
.,TRBV7-8,.,TRBJ2-7,CASSFPGGAPYEQYF,TGTGCCAGCAGCTTTCCTGGAGGGGCTCCCTACGAGCAGTACTTC
TRBD2,TRBV9,.,TRBJ2-3,CASSPRTSSTDTQYF,TGTGCCAGCAGCCCCCGGACTAGCAGTACAGATACGCAGTATTTT
TRBD2,TRBV2,few,TRBJ2-1,CASILAGRVGIF,TGTGCCAGCATACTAGCGGGGAGGGTCGGGATCTTC
TRBD1,TRBV7-8,few,TRBJ1-2,CASSSRGNNYGYTF,TGTGCCAGCAGCTCCAGGGGGAACAACTATGGCTACACCTTC
.,TRBV6-5,.,TRBJ1-6,CASSTTGSSLHF,TGTGCCAGCAGTACCACAGGATCATCCCTCCACTTT
TRBD2,TRBV5-1,.,TRBJ2-1,CASSQRRAGLDNEQFF,TGCGCCAGCAGCCAGAGAAGAGCGGGACTTGACAATGAGCAGTTCTTC
.,TRBV9,.,TRBJ1-4,CASSVEGQPSATNEKLFF,TGTGCCAGCAGCGTAGAGGGACAACCGAGTGCAACTAATGAAAAACTGTTTTTT
.,TRBV28,.,TRBJ1-1,CASTPPQGMGTEAFF,TGTGCCAGCACACCACCCCAGGGGATGGGCACTGAAGCTTTCTTT
TRBD2,TRBV28,few,TRBJ2-7,CASSSSGREYEQYF,TGTGCCAGCAGTAGTAGCGGGAGAGAATACGAGCAGTACTTC
TRBD1,TRBV19,.,TRBJ2-4,CASSARDRGNIQYF,TGTGCCAGTAGTGCTCGGGACAGGGGGAACATTCAGTACTTC
TRBD1,TRBV11-3,.,TRBJ1-2,CASSLHTGDGYTF,TGTGCCAGCAGCTTACATACAGGGGATGGCTACACCTTC
TRBD1,TRBV29-1,.,TRBJ2-7,CSAGTGGSYEQYF,TGCAGCGCAGGGACAGGGGGCTCCTACGAGCAGTACTTC
.,TRBV7-2,few,TRBJ1-1,CASSPGHRYTEAFF,TGTGCCAGCAGCCCGGGACATAGGTACACTGAAGCTTTCTTT
TRBD2,TRBV5-4,many,TRBJ2-1,CASSPGGAGGYNEQFF,TGTGCCAGCAGCCCCGGGGGAGCGGGGGGGTACAATGAGCAGTTCTTC
TRBD1,TRBV19,.,TRBJ2-6,CASSIWDSSFSGANVLTF,TGTGCCAGTAGTATTTGGGACAGCTCTTTCTCCGGGGCCAACGTCCTGACTTTC
TRBD2,TRBV5-1,.,TRBJ2-1,CASTTLASGDNEQFF,TGCGCCAGCACCACCCTAGCTAGCGGGGACAATGAGCAGTTCTTC
TRBD1,TRBV5-6,.,TRBJ2-5,CASSPLGTGEETQYF,TGTGCCAGCAGCCCCCTGGGGACAGGGGAAGAGACCCAGTACTTC
.,TRBV13,few,TRBJ1-2,CASSSLGIPGPYGYTF,TGTGCCAGCAGCTCCTTAGGGATACCAGGGCCTTATGGCTACACCTTC
.,TRBV2,.,TRBJ2-3,CASSLRGMQSTDTQYF,TGTGCCAGCAGCCTCAGGGGAATGCAAAGCACAGATACGCAGTATTTT
TRBD2,TRBV19,.,TRBJ2-1,CASSPAGTSGNGEQFF,TGTGCCAGTAGCCCTGCCGGGACTAGCGGGAACGGTGAGCAGTTCTTC
TRBD2,TRBV11-1,.,TRBJ2-7,CASSLDGLATFNYEQYF,TGTGCCAGCAGCTTAGACGGACTAGCGACCTTTAACTACGAGCAGTACTTC